This entry describes one TCR beta chain. The entry originates in a study of blood T cell repertoires in COVID-19. The CDR3 is 11 amino acids. CDR1 LGHDT and CDR2 YNNKEL come from the germline V gene (reference sequence). V lost 1 base and J lost 11, with 6 bases in between. The cohort comprised adults aged about 18 to 90 years residing in 20 to 25 US areas. As handled by the study authors: Nucleated cell number was recorded as an estimate derived from reference gene primer amplification. Produced via immunoSEQ multiplex PCR; TCRdb's table is partial and in-frame only. The V and J calls and the clone size are those of that table, but D and trimming were determined from the DNA. This repertoire shows hundreds of thousands of clones, approximately 82% found once; its top ten account for roughly 5.3%.

The sequence derives from a man aged 40-50 years who had been exposed to COVID-19. The source material was PBMCs or T cells enriched from blood (not recorded which). The V gene is TRBV3-1 (or the pseudogene TRBV3-2), the J gene TRBJ1-5; D gene uncertain. CDR3 coding DNA: TGTGCCAGCAGCCAAGGAGGGTCCCAGCATTTT. This codes for CASSQGGSQHF.